The 30 T cell receptor beta chains reported below all come from one sample, sequenced in a study of cytomegalovirus exposure and HLA in healthy donors. Amplification used 60 Vbeta primers and 13 Jbeta primers. Only in-frame clones appear in the TCRdb table, and some are missing; sequencing was by immunoSEQ multiplex PCR. This repertoire shows roughly 170,000 clones, about 68% found once; its top ten account for approximately 2.3%. The sequenced sample was PBMCs. The source of these receptors is a female donor in good health and CMV-seronegative.

This chain connects TRBV6-6 to TRBJ2-3, with D hard to call. Germline assignment: CDR1 MNHNY and CDR2 SVGAGI (reference sequence). This CDR3 comprises 12 residues. Between the trimmed V and J ends, which lost 5 bases and 5 bases, there was a span of 8 bases. Here the CDR3 reads CASSKNGDTQYF. CDR3 nucleotides: TGTGCCAGCAGTAAGAACGGAGATACGCAGTATTTT.

The chain links TRBV28 to TRBJ1-2; 7 nucleotides match TRBD1. This CDR3 contains 13 residues. Germline V gives CDR1 MDHEN, CDR2 SYDVKM. The J segment lost 2 bases and the V segment lost 5 bases, leaving 2 bases of the junction unmatched. This CDR3 reads CASSEGQNYGYTF. The CDR3 bases are TGTGCCAGCAGTGAGGGACAGAACTATGGCTACACCTTC.

Details on this clone: One junction end disagrees with the germline gene, perhaps due to a read error. The chain couples TRBV7-7 to TRBJ1-4, with D possibly TRBD1 on 6 matching bases. Germline lookup yields CDR1 SSHAT and CDR2 FNYEAQ (reference sequence). The CDR3 is made up of 15 amino acids. The CDR3, as DNA: TGTGCTAGCAGCTTTTCGGACAGTCCAGATGAAAAACTGTTTTTT. This encodes CASSFSDSPDEKLFF.

The gene calls are TRBV7-2 and TRBJ2-2; D unclear. This CDR3 region has 13 residues. V lost 6 bases, J lost 5 bases, and 10 bases lay in between. Germline V CDR1 and CDR2: SGHTA, FQGNSA. CDR3 DNA: TGTGCCAGCAGTTTTTCTTCTACCGGGGAGCTGTTTTTT. It codes for CASSFSSTGELFF.

The V call is TRBV28, the J call TRBJ2-7; 8 positions match TRBD2. Germline V gene sequence: CDR1 MDHEN, CDR2 SYDVKM. J gave up 4 bases and V 2 bases, and 7 bases lay outside the gene matches. This CDR3 comprises 15 residues. The CDR3 loop is CASSLGPGGSYEQYF. The CDR3 DNA sequence: TGTGCCAGCAGTTTAGGCCCGGGAGGGTCTTACGAGCAGTACTTC.

The V call is TRBV28, the J call TRBJ2-1; 13 nucleotides line up with TRBD2. With V trimmed by 8 bases and J by 0 bases, 7 bases remained unmatched. Germline V gene lookup returns CDR1 MDHEN and CDR2 SYDVKM. The CDR3 is 17 amino acids. The CDR3 region is CASRGTSGKGSYNEQFF. In DNA form, the CDR3 reads TGTGCCAGCCGAGGGACTAGCGGGAAGGGCTCCTACAATGAGCAGTTCTTC. Filled out from reference TRBV28 and TRBJ2-1, the complete variable domain reads DVKVTQSSRYLVKRTGEKVFLECVQDMDHENMFWYRQDPGLGLRLIYFSYDVKMKEKGDIPEGYSVSREKKERFSLILESASTNQTSMYLCASRGTSGKGSYNEQFFGPGTRLTVL.

The chain carries TRBV11-2 and TRBJ2-1; D is unclear. The CDR3 spans 12 residues. V lost 4 bases and J 7 bases, leaving 8 bases between the germline ends. CDR1 is SGHAT, CDR2 FQNNGV, per germline. The DNA of the CDR3 is TGTGCCAGCAGCTCTCCCGGGAATGAGCAGTTCTTC. This sequence encodes CASSSPGNEQFF.

This chain links TRBV6-5 with TRBJ2-1; D perhaps matches TRBD2 (6 bases). The V end lost 7 bases, the J end lost 7 bases, and 17 bases lay between the germline ends. This CDR3 has 14 residues. Germline loops: CDR1 MNHEY, CDR2 SVGAGI. The CDR3 here is CASNGGVVGNEQFF. CDR3 coding DNA: TGTGCCAGCAATGGAGGGGTAGTGGGTAATGAGCAGTTCTTC.

As concerns this clone: Different DNA sequences within this sample yield the same CDR3. The chain carries TRBV28 and TRBJ2-7; D gene ambiguous. This CDR3 contains 13 residues. The germline V gene encodes CDR1 MDHEN and CDR2 SYDVKM. Trimming removed 3 bases from V and 0 bases from J, with 6 bases in between. The CDR3 nucleotides read TGTGCCAGCAGTTTCCGCAGCTCCTACGAGCAGTACTTC. Protein sequence: CASSFRSSYEQYF. The full variable domain, rest sourced from reference TRBV28 and TRBJ2-7, is DVKVTQSSRYLVKRTGEKVFLECVQDMDHENMFWYRQDPGLGLRLIYFSYDVKMKEKGDIPEGYSVSREKKERFSLILESASTNQTSMYLCASSFRSSYEQYFGPGTRLTVT.

The V gene is TRBV4-2, the J gene TRBJ2-7; TRBD2 agrees at 7 bases. Germline lookup yields CDR1 LGHNA and CDR2 YNFKEQ. With V trimmed by 1 base and J by 3 bases, 6 bases remained unmatched. The CDR3 runs 15 residues. CDR3 amino acids: CASSQGQAGLYEQYF. The CDR3 DNA reads as TGTGCCAGCAGCCAAGGGCAAGCGGGACTCTACGAGCAGTACTTC.

V gene TRBV7-9 combines with J gene TRBJ1-4, with 7 bases that match TRBD1. V lost 4 bases and J lost 7; bases outside the gene matches: 6. CDR1 SEHNR and CDR2 FQNEAQ come from the germline V gene (reference sequence). The CDR3 runs to 14 residues. The CDR3 bases are TGTGCCAGCAGCTCCCGACAGGGAGTTGAAAAACTGTTTTTT. Translating it yields CASSSRQGVEKLFF.

The chain is built from TRBV5-1 and TRBJ1-2; perhaps TRBD1 as D (6 bases). V was pared by 0 bases and J by 8 bases, with 11 bases between. The V gene's germline CDR1 is SGHRS and CDR2 YFSETQ. The CDR3 runs to 13 residues. CDR3 residues: CASSLEGGNGYTF. The DNA of the CDR3 is TGCGCCAGCAGCTTGGAAGGGGGTAACGGCTACACCTTC. The full variable domain, its missing parts supplied by reference TRBV5-1 and TRBJ1-2, is KAGVTQTPRYLIKTRGQQVTLSCSPISGHRSVSWYQQTPGQGLQFLFEYFSETQRNKGNFPGRFSGRQFSNSRSEMNVSTLELGDSALYLCASSLEGGNGYTFGSGTRLTVV.

J is TRBJ2-4 and V is TRBV6-6; TRBD2 matches at 7 bases. CDR3 size: 12 residues. Germline assignment: CDR1 MNHNY and CDR2 SVGAGI (reference sequence). J gave up 9 bases and V 10 bases, and 9 bases lay outside the gene matches. Here the CDR3 reads CAISDWEGIQYF. Here the CDR3 DNA reads TGTGCCATCTCAGACTGGGAGGGCATTCAGTACTTC.

The chain employs TRBV30 and TRBJ2-5; D call uncertain. CDR1 and CDR2 (germline): GTSNPN, SVGIG (reference sequence). V was pared by 2 bases and J by 3 bases, with 7 bases between. CDR3 length: 12 amino acids. CDR3 sequence: CAWSWAEETQYF. Written as DNA, the CDR3 is TGTGCCTGGAGTTGGGCAGAAGAGACCCAGTACTTC.

The chain recombines TRBV7-2 with TRBJ1-4, with D possibly being TRBD1 (6 bases). This CDR3 comprises 18 residues. Germline loops: CDR1 SGHTA, CDR2 FQGNSA. With 0 bases removed from V and 7 bases from J, the gap between germline ends came to 21 bases. The CDR3: CASSLAGQKRRLGEKLFF. CDR3 sequence (DNA): TGTGCCAGCAGCTTAGCGGGACAAAAAAGACGACTGGGTGAAAAACTGTTTTTT.

V and J are TRBV5-5 and TRBJ2-5; 8 bases agree with TRBD1. This CDR3 has 15 amino acids. Losses at the gene ends were 3 bases for V and 7 bases for J; bases not matched to a gene: 11. Per germline, CDR1 SGHKS and CDR2 YYEKEE (reference sequence). In nucleotides, the CDR3 is TGTGCCAGCAGCTGGCGGGAACAGGGGGTCGGGACCCAGTACTTC. Translated: CASSWREQGVGTQYF. Using reference TRBV5-5 and TRBJ2-5 for the parts outside the CDR3, the full variable domain is DAGVTQSPTHLIKTRGQQVTLRCSPISGHKSVSWYQQVLGQGPQFIFQYYEKEERGRGNFPDRFSARQFPNYSSELNVNALLLGDSALYLCASSWREQGVGTQYFGPGTRLLVL.

This chain's CDR3 is CSARGTSGRALGGELFF. The CDR3 bases are TGCAGCGCCCGCGGGACTAGCGGGAGGGCCTTAGGCGGGGAGCTGTTTTTT. The V and J genes are TRBV29-1 and TRBJ2-2; 16 bases map to TRBD2. Germline CDR1 reads SQVTM; CDR2 reads ANQGSEA. With 7 bases clipped from V and 7 bases from J, the junction kept 12 bases outside the gene matches. The CDR3 has 17 amino acids.

V gene TRBV5-1 combines with J gene TRBJ1-4; 7 bases are a match to TRBD1. Unmatched junction bases numbered 3, after V lost 3 bases and J lost 4 bases. The CDR3 extends over 14 amino acids. Germline assignment: CDR1 SGHRS and CDR2 YFSETQ. The CDR3 is CASSSGQLNEKLFF. The CDR3 bases are TGCGCCAGCAGCTCGGGACAGCTTAATGAAAAACTGTTTTTT.

The CDR3 region has the DNA TGTGCCAGCAGCCCCCACCCGAGTCAGGGCGAGACCCAGTACTTC. Protein product: CASSPHPSQGETQYF. The chain links TRBV9 to TRBJ2-5, with D possibly being TRBD1 (5 bases). This CDR3 comprises 15 residues. The V end was cut by 4 bases, the J end by 5 bases, with 18 bases between. Germline values: CDR1 SGDLS, CDR2 YYNGEE.

V gene TRBV6-6 combines with J gene TRBJ1-1; 7 bases map to TRBD1. Germline CDR1 MNHNY, CDR2 SVGAGI (reference sequence). This CDR3 contains 14 residues. V dropped 11 bases and J dropped 0; count of bases not matched to a gene: 9. CDR3 nucleotide sequence: TGTGCCGAATCCCGGGACAGCTTGAACACTGAAGCTTTCTTT. Translation gives CAESRDSLNTEAFF.

The rearrangement links TRBV19 to TRBJ2-5; TRBD2 matches at 9 bases. Losses at the gene ends were 1 base for V and 4 bases for J; bases not matched to a gene: 4. CDR1 and CDR2 (germline): LNHDA, SQIVND (reference sequence). The CDR3 runs to 15 residues. The CDR3 region has the DNA TGTGCCAGTAGTATAGGTTCACTAGCGGGAGAGACCCAGTACTTC. Protein sequence: CASSIGSLAGETQYF.

V usage is TRBV30 and J usage is TRBJ1-2; possibly TRBD1 for D (6 bases). Per the germline V gene, CDR1 is GTSNPN and CDR2 is SVGIG (reference sequence). This CDR3 contains 13 residues. Trimming left V 4 bases short and J 8 bases short, with 17 bases between. CDR3 DNA sequence: TGTGCCTGGAATTACAGGGCAAGTGACGGCTACACCTTC. Protein: CAWNYRASDGYTF.

The CDR3 spells CASSFTGTSGGLNEQFF. The CDR3, as DNA: TGCGCCAGCAGCTTTACCGGGACTAGCGGGGGGCTCAATGAGCAGTTCTTC. J is TRBJ2-1 and V is TRBV5-1, with 15 bases identical to TRBD2. CDR1 SGHRS and CDR2 YFSETQ come from the germline V gene. The CDR3 runs to 17 residues. With V trimmed by 2 bases and J by 6 bases, 6 bases remained unmatched. The whole variable domain, filled in from reference TRBV5-1 and TRBJ2-1, reads KAGVTQTPRYLIKTRGQQVTLSCSPISGHRSVSWYQQTPGQGLQFLFEYFSETQRNKGNFPGRFSGRQFSNSRSEMNVSTLELGDSALYLCASSFTGTSGGLNEQFFGPGTRLTVL.

V usage is TRBV30 and J usage is TRBJ1-2; the match to TRBD1 covers 8 bases. Losses at the gene ends were 5 bases for V and 3 bases for J; bases not matched to a gene: 2. In germline, CDR1 is GTSNPN, CDR2 SVGIG (reference sequence). The CDR3 loop spans 12 amino acids. The CDR3 loop reads CAWGTGYYGYTF. In DNA, the CDR3 is TGTGCCTGGGGGACAGGATACTATGGCTACACCTTC.

This clone occurred a few times. CDR3 nucleotide sequence: TGTGCCAGTAGTATCGCCCTAGCGGGGGTGGATACGCAGTATTTT. It codes for CASSIALAGVDTQYF. J is TRBJ2-3 and V is TRBV19; 10 positions agree with TRBD2. The CDR3 covers 15 residues. V lost 3 bases, J lost 6 bases, and 6 bases stayed unmatched. Germline V gene lookup returns CDR1 LNHDA and CDR2 SQIVND (reference sequence).

The gene calls are TRBV6-1 and TRBJ1-3; 7 nucleotides line up with TRBD1. Germline lookup yields CDR1 MNHNS and CDR2 SASEGT. The CDR3 is 13 amino acids. The ends lost 3 bases at V and 14 bases at J; junction bases unmatched: 10. The CDR3 protein is CASSEGGQMVVYF. The CDR3 bases are TGTGCCAGCAGTGAGGGGGGACAGATGGTAGTATATTTT.

The chain uses TRBV15 and TRBJ2-6; the D gene is possibly TRBD1 (5 bases). Germline-derived CDR1 and CDR2 are LNHNV and YYDKDF (reference sequence). Between the trimmed V and J ends, which lost 1 base and 4 bases, there was a span of 14 bases. The CDR3 covers 17 residues. CDR3 sequence reads: CATSRGAGNSGANVLTF. The CDR3, as DNA: TGTGCCACCAGCAGAGGGGCAGGGAATTCCGGGGCCAACGTCCTGACTTTC.

The V and J genes are TRBV7-8 and TRBJ2-3; D is uncertain. V shed 0 bases and J shed 1 base, with 8 bases lying between them. Germline CDR1 reads SGHVS; CDR2 reads FQNEAQ. The CDR3 contains 15 residues. The CDR3 here is CASSLAGRGTDTQYF. The CDR3 DNA reads TGTGCCAGCAGCTTAGCGGGCCGAGGCACAGATACGCAGTATTTT.

The chain joins TRBV9 to TRBJ1-5; a possible D gene is TRBD1 (5 bases). This CDR3 contains 15 residues. Germline loops: CDR1 SGDLS, CDR2 YYNGEE. V was clipped by 0 bases and J by 3 bases, with 10 bases between them. The chain's CDR3 is CASSVDGRDNQPQHF. In nucleotides, the CDR3 is TGTGCCAGCAGCGTAGATGGCAGGGACAATCAGCCCCAGCATTTT.

This clone was seen only a few times. V gene TRBV6-1 combines with J gene TRBJ1-3; TRBD1 is a possible D gene (5 bases). The CDR3 runs to 13 residues. Germline V CDR1 and CDR2: MNHNS, SASEGT. The ends were cut back, 11 bases at V and 3 bases at J, with 14 bases in the middle. CDR3 sequence reads: CACRRDLGNTIYF. CDR3 in DNA: TGTGCCTGCCGGCGGGACCTTGGAAACACCATATATTTT.